This T cell receptor beta chain was identified during a study of shared clonotypes between healthy human individuals. The overall study: Three CD4 naive, three CD4 memory, two CD8 naive and one CD8 memory plate were used per donor.

Sequenced by immunoSEQ multiplex PCR; TCRdb stores in-frame clones only, minus some. The sample has roughly 2,000,000 clones; about 95% are singletons. Naive-designated CD8 cells lacked CD45RO, were positively enriched for CCR7, and omitted terminally differentiated effector memory CD45RA+ cells. Germline CDR1 reads LNHNV; CDR2 reads YYDKDF (reference sequence). Trimming took off 4 bases at V and 2 bases at J, with 17 bases between the two ends. The CDR3 consists of 16 residues. What was sequenced was naive CD8+ T cells sorted from blood. The source is a man between 18 and 29 years old in good health. The chain links TRBV15 to TRBJ1-2; D unclear. The CDR3 region is CATSNLDDALNYGYTF. The CDR3 nucleotides read TGTGCCACCAGCAACCTAGACGACGCATTGAACTATGGCTACACCTTC.